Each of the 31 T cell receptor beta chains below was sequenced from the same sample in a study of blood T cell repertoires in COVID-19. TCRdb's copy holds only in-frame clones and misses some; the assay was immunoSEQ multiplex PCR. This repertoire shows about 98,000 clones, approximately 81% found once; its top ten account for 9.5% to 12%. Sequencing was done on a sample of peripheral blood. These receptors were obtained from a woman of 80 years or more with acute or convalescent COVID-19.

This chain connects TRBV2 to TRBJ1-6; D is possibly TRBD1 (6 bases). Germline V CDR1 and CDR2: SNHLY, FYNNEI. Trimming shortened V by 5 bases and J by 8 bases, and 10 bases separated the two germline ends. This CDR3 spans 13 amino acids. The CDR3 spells CASSTGSDSPLHF. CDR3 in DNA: TGTGCCAGCAGTACAGGGTCGGATTCACCCCTCCACTTT.

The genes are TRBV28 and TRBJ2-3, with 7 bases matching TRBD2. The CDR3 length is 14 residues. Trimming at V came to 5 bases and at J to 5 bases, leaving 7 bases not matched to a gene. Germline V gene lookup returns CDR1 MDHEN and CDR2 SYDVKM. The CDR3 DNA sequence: TGTGCCAGCAGTGCCCCGGGGAGGGGAGATACGCAGTATTTT. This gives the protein CASSAPGRGDTQYF.

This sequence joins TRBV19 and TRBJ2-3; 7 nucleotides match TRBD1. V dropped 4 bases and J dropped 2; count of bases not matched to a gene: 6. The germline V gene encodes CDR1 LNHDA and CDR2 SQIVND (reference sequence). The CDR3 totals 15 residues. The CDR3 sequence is CASSTRQGVTDTQYF. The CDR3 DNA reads TGTGCCAGTAGTACCAGACAGGGAGTCACAGATACGCAGTATTTT.

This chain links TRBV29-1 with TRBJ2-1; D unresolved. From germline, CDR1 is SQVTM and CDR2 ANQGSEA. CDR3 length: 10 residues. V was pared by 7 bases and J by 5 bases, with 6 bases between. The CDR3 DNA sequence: TGCAGCGGCGCCCACAATGAGCAGTTCTTC. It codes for CSGAHNEQFF.

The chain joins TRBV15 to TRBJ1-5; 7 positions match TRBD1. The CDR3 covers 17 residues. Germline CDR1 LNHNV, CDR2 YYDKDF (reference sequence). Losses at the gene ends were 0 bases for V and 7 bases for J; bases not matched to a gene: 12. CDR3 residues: CATSRDLTGQGRQPQHF. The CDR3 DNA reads TGTGCCACCAGCAGAGATTTGACAGGGCAAGGGAGGCAGCCCCAGCATTTT.

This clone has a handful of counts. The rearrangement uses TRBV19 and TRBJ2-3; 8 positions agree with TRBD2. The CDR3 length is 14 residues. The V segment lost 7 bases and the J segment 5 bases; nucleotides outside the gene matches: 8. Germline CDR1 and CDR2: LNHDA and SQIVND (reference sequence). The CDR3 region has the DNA TGTGCCAGTACCATCCGGGGGGGGCGAGATACGCAGTATTTT. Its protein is CASTIRGGRDTQYF.

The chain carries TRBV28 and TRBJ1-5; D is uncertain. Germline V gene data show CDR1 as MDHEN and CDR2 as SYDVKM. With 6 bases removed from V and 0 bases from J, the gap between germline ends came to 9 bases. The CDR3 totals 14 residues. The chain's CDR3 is CASSSSYSNQPQHF. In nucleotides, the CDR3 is TGTGCCAGCAGCTCTTCGTATAGCAATCAGCCCCAGCATTTT.

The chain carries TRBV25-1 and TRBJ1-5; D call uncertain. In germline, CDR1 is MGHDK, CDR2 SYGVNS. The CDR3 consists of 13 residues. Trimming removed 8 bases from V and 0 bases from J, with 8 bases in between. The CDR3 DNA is TGTGCCAGCTCAAGAGATAGCAATCAGCCCCAGCATTTT. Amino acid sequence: CASSRDSNQPQHF.

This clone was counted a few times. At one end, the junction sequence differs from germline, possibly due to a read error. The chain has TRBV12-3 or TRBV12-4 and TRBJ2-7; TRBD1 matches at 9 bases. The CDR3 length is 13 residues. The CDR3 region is CASRPLGTGIVKF. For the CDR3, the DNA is TGTGCCAGCAGGCCCCTAGGGACAGGGATCGTAAAATTC.

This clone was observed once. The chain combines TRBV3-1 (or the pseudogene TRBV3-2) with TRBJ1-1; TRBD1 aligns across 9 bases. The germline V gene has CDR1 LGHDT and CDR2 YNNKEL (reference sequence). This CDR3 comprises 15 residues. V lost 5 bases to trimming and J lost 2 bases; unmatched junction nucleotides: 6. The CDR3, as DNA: TGTGCCAGCAGCTGGCCGGGACAGGGTAACACTGAAGCTTTCTTT. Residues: CASSWPGQGNTEAFF.

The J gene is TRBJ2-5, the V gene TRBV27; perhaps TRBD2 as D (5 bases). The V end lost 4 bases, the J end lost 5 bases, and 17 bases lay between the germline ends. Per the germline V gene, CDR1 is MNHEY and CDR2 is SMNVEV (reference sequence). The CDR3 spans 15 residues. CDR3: CASSYATGLGETQYF. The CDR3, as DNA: TGTGCCAGCAGTTATGCAACGGGGTTGGGGGAGACCCAGTACTTC.

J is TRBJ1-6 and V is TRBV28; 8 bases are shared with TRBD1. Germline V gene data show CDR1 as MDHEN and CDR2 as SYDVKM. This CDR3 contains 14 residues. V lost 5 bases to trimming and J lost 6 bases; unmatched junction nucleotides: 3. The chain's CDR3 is CASSTGGLNSPLHF. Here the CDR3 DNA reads TGTGCCAGCAGTACAGGGGGACTTAATTCACCCCTCCACTTT.

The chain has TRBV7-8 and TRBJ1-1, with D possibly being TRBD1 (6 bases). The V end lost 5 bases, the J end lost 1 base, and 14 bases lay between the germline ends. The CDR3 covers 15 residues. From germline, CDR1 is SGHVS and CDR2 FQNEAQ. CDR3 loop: CASSAYRVENTEAFF. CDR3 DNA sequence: TGTGCCAGCAGCGCATACAGGGTCGAGAACACTGAAGCTTTCTTT.

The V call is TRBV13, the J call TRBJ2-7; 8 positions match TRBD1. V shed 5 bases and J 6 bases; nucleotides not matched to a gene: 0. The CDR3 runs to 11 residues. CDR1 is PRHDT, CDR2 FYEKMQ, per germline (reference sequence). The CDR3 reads CASSQGAEQYF. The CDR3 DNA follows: TGTGCCAGCAGCCAGGGGGCCGAGCAGTACTTC.

The CDR3 coding sequence is TGTGCCAGCAGTTCGGGGTACGGGTTTACAGATGGCTACACCTTC. Its protein product is CASSSGYGFTDGYTF. The chain couples TRBV28 to TRBJ1-2; D remains ambiguous. V was trimmed by 4 bases and J by 6 bases, leaving 18 bases between them. Germline CDR1 is MDHEN and CDR2 is SYDVKM. CDR3 size: 15 residues.

The CDR3 is CASSLEPSRAVRGEKLFF. CDR3 sequence (DNA): TGTGCCAGCAGCTTAGAACCCTCTCGGGCTGTCCGGGGAGAAAAACTGTTTTTT. The chain employs TRBV7-2 and TRBJ1-4; D call uncertain. This CDR3 spans 18 amino acids. Between the trimmed V and J ends, which lost 1 base and 8 bases, there was a span of 23 bases. Per the germline V gene, CDR1 is SGHTA and CDR2 is FQGNSA.

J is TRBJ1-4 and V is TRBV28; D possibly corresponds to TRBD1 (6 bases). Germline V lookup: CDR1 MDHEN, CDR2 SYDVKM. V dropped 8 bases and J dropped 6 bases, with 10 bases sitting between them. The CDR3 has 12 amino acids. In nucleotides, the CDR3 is TGTGCCAGCTGTAGGGGGTATGAAAAACTGTTTTTT. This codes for CASCRGYEKLFF.

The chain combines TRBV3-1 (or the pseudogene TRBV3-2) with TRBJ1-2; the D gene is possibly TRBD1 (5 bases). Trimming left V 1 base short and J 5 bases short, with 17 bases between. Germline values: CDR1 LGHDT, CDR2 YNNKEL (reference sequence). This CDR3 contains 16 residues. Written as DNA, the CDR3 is TGTGCCAGCAGCCAAGCCCAGGGAGCGGGGCCTTATGGCTACACCTTC. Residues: CASSQAQGAGPYGYTF.

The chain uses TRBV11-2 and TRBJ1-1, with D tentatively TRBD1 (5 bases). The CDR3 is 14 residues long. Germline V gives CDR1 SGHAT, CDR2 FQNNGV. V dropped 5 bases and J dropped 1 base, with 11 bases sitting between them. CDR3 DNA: TGTGCCAGCAGCGCCAGACAGAGGAACACTGAAGCTTTCTTT. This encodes CASSARQRNTEAFF. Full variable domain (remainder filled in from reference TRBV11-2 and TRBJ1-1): EAGVAQSPRYKIIEKRQSVAFWCNPISGHATLYWYQQILGQGPKLLIQFQNNGVVDDSQLPKDRFSAERLKGVDSTLKIQPAKLEDSAVYLCASSARQRNTEAFFGQGTRLTVV.

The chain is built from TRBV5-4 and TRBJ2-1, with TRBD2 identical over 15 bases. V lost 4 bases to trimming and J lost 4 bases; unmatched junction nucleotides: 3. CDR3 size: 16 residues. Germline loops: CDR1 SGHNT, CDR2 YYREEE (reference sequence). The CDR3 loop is CASSRGTSGGYNEQFF. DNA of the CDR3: TGTGCCAGCAGCCGGGGGACTAGCGGGGGGTACAATGAGCAGTTCTTC.

CDR3 DNA sequence: TGCGCCAGCAGACGCGGGACAGCCAACTACGAGCAGTACTTC. The encoded protein is CASRRGTANYEQYF. The J gene is TRBJ2-7, the V gene TRBV5-1, with TRBD1 as a possible D gene (7 bases). This CDR3 comprises 14 residues. V was shortened by 5 bases and J by 3 bases, with 15 bases between the two germline ends. The germline gives CDR1 SGHRS, CDR2 YFSETQ. Full variable domain (outside the CDR3, taken from reference TRBV5-1 and TRBJ2-7): KAGVTQTPRYLIKTRGQQVTLSCSPISGHRSVSWYQQTPGQGLQFLFEYFSETQRNKGNFPGRFSGRQFSNSRSEMNVSTLELGDSALYLCASRRGTANYEQYFGPGTRLTVT.

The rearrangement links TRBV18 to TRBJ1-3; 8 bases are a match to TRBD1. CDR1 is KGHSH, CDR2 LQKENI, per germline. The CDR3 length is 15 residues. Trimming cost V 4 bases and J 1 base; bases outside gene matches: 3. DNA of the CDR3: TGTGCCAGCTCACTGCAGGGGGCGTCTGGAAACACCATATATTTT. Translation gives CASSLQGASGNTIYF.

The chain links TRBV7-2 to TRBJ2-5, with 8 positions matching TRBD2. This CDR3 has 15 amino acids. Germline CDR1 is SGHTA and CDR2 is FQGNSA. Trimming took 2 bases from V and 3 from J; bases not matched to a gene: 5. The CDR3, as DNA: TGTGCCAGCAGCTTACCCACTAGCGGAGAAGAGACCCAGTACTTC. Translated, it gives CASSLPTSGEETQYF.

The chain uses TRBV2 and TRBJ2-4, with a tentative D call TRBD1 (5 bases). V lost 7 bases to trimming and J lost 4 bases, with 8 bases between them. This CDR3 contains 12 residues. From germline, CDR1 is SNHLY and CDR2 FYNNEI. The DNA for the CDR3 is TGTGCCAGCACACAGGTGAAAAACATTCAGTACTTC. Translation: CASTQVKNIQYF.

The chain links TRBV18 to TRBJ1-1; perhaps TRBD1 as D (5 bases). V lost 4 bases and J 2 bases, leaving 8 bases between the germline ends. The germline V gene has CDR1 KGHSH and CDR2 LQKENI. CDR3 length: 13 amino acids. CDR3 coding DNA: TGTGCCAGCTCACAGACAGACAACACTGAAGCTTTCTTT. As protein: CASSQTDNTEAFF.

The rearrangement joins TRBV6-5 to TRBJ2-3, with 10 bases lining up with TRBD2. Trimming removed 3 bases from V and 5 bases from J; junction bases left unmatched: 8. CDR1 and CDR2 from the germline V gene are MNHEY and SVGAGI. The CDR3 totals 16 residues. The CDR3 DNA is TGTGCCAGCAGTTATGACCAGCGGGGGGGGCTAGATACGCAGTATTTT. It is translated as CASSYDQRGGLDTQYF.

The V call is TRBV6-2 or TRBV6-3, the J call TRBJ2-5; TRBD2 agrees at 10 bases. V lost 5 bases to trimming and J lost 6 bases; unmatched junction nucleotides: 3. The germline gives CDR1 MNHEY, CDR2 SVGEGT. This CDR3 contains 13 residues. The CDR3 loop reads CASSSGGAKTQYF. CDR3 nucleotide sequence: TGTGCCAGCAGTAGCGGGGGGGCGAAGACCCAGTACTTC.

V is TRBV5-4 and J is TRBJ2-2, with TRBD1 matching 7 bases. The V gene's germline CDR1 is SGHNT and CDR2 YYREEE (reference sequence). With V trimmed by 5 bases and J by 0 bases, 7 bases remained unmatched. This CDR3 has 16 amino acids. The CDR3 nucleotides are TGTGCCAGCAGTTTTAGAACAGGGGCGAACACCGGGGAGCTGTTTTTT. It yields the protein CASSFRTGANTGELFF.

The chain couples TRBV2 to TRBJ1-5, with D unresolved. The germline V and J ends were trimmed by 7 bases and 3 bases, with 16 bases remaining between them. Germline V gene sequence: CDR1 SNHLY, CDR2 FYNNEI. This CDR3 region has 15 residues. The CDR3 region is CASTEGVGDNQPQHF. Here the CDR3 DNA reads TGTGCCAGCACCGAAGGTGTGGGAGACAATCAGCCCCAGCATTTT.

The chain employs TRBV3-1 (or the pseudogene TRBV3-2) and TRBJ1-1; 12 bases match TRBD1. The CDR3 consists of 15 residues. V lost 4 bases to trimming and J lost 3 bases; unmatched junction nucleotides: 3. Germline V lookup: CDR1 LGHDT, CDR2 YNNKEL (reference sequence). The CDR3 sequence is CASSRGTGGDTEAFF. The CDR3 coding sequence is TGTGCCAGCAGCCGCGGGACAGGGGGCGACACTGAAGCTTTCTTT.

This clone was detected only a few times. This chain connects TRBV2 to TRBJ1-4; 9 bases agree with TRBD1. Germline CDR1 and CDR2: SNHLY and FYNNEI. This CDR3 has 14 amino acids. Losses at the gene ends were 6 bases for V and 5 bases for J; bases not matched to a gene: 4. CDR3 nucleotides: TGTGCCAGCAGCGGGACAGGGAAAAATGAAAAACTGTTTTTT. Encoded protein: CASSGTGKNEKLFF. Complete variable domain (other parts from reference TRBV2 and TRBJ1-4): EPEVTQTPSHQVTQMGQEVILRCVPISNHLYFYWYRQILGQKVEFLVSFYNNEISEKSEIFDDQFSVERPDGSNFTLKIRSTKLEDSAMYFCASSGTGKNEKLFFGSGTQLSVL.